One sample yielded the 30 T cell receptor beta chains listed below, sequenced in a study of shared clonotypes between healthy human individuals. The protocol was immunoSEQ multiplex PCR, while the TCRdb copy is restricted to in-frame clones and leaves out a portion. Seen here are some 2 million clones, 95% observed once, and the top ten hold 0.1% to 0.15%. Material for sequencing was naive CD4+ T cells sorted from blood. The sample's subset: CD45RA+ positively selected. The receptor source for this set is a man aged 18 to 29 in good health.

The chain couples TRBV4-1 to TRBJ2-2, with TRBD1 matching over 9 bases. This CDR3 comprises 17 residues. CDR1 is MGHRA, CDR2 YSYEKL, per germline. The V segment lost 3 bases and the J segment 3 bases; nucleotides outside the gene matches: 8. The CDR3 DNA is TGCGCCAGCAGCCAGTACAGGGGGCGAGGGTACACCGGGGAGCTGTTTTTT. It translates to CASSQYRGRGYTGELFF.

V and J are TRBV30 and TRBJ1-3; TRBD1 agrees at 8 bases. This CDR3 has 17 residues. V was pared by 3 bases and J by 0 bases, with 10 bases of the junction left unmatched. CDR1 GTSNPN and CDR2 SVGIG come from the germline V gene (reference sequence). This CDR3 is CAWSPSGTGFSGNTIYF. The CDR3 coding sequence is TGTGCCTGGAGCCCCTCCGGGACAGGCTTCTCTGGAAACACCATATATTTT.

The rearrangement joins TRBV7-9 to TRBJ2-7; D is unresolved. Germline CDR1 reads SEHNR; CDR2 reads FQNEAQ (reference sequence). The CDR3 has 12 residues. The germline V and J ends were trimmed by 5 bases and 7 bases, with 12 bases remaining between them. The CDR3 here is CASSTTPREQYF. The CDR3 DNA reads as TGTGCCAGCAGCACAACACCTAGGGAGCAGTACTTC.

This chain connects TRBV6-1 to TRBJ2-3, with 8 bases identical to TRBD1. V lost 7 bases, J lost 2 bases, and 5 bases stayed unmatched. Germline V lookup: CDR1 MNHNS, CDR2 SASEGT. The CDR3 covers 14 residues. The CDR3 sequence: CASTPGQVTDTQYF. In DNA form, the CDR3 reads TGTGCCAGCACTCCGGGACAGGTCACAGATACGCAGTATTTT.

This chain links TRBV6-5 with TRBJ1-2; 9 bases match TRBD1. The CDR3 has 12 residues. V lost 5 bases to trimming and J lost 8 bases; unmatched junction nucleotides: 3. Germline V gene sequence: CDR1 MNHEY, CDR2 SVGAGI. In nucleotides, the CDR3 is TGTGCCAGCAGTATCGGGACAGGGGGCTACACCTTC. Its protein product is CASSIGTGGYTF.

This clone was recorded only once. V and J are TRBV20-1 and TRBJ2-7; D is perhaps TRBD2 (6 bases). This CDR3 has 10 amino acids. Germline values: CDR1 DFQATT, CDR2 SNEGSKA (reference sequence). The ends were cut back, 6 bases at V and 12 bases at J, with 15 bases in the middle. The CDR3 reads CSAPGGGLYF. In DNA, the CDR3 is TGCAGTGCCCCTGGGGGAGGTCTGTACTTC.

The rearrangement joins TRBV2 to TRBJ1-2; possible D gene TRBD1, 5 bases. V was pared by 6 bases and J by 8 bases, with 19 bases between. Germline V gene lookup returns CDR1 SNHLY and CDR2 FYNNEI. The CDR3 sequence is 14 residues long. This chain's CDR3 is CASRYSPGTTGYTF. The CDR3 DNA follows: TGTGCCAGCAGGTACAGTCCCGGGACCACCGGCTACACCTTC. The variable domain in full, with the rest retrieved from reference TRBV2 and TRBJ1-2, is EPEVTQTPSHQVTQMGQEVILRCVPISNHLYFYWYRQILGQKVEFLVSFYNNEISEKSEIFDDQFSVERPDGSNFTLKIRSTKLEDSAMYFCASRYSPGTTGYTFGSGTRLTVV.

The chain has TRBV11-1 and TRBJ1-6; TRBD1 matches at 9 bases. Germline CDR1 SGHAT, CDR2 FQDESV (reference sequence). V lost 5 bases, J lost 7 bases, and 3 bases stayed unmatched. The CDR3 is 14 amino acids. As DNA, the CDR3 is TGTGCCAGCAGCCCCGGGACAGGGAATTCACCCCTCCACTTT. Amino acid sequence: CASSPGTGNSPLHF.

The chain joins TRBV23-1 to TRBJ2-7; 10 bases align to TRBD2. TRBV23-1 is noted as an ORF with a role that remains uncertain. Unmatched junction bases numbered 13, after V lost 2 bases and J lost 6 bases. The CDR3 has 17 residues. CDR3 protein: CASSQPSCLAGEGEQYF. The CDR3 nucleotides are TGCGCCAGCAGTCAACCCTCTTGTCTAGCGGGAGAGGGCGAGCAGTACTTC.

This clone was observed a single time. The V call is TRBV30, the J call TRBJ1-2, with D perhaps TRBD1 (6 bases). The V and J ends lost 4 bases and 4 bases respectively, with 31 bases between them. The length of the CDR3 is 19 residues. Germline assignment: CDR1 GTSNPN and CDR2 SVGIG (reference sequence). The CDR3 spells CAWTGSQTPTGNYGYGYTF. The CDR3 coding sequence is TGTGCCTGGACCGGATCCCAAACGCCCACAGGGAATTATGGCTATGGCTACACCTTC.

A word on this clone: A much larger clone differs by one base, so this may be a read error. At the DNA level, this CDR3 is encoded by other sequences in the same sample as well. This chain links TRBV2 with TRBJ1-1; 7 positions agree with TRBD1. The length of the CDR3 is 14 residues. Germline CDR1 reads SNHLY; CDR2 reads FYNNEI. The CDR3 DNA follows: TGTGCCAGCAGGGGGGACAGCCAGAACACTGAAGCCTTCTTT. Translation: CASRGDSQNTEAFF.

V is TRBV9 and J is TRBJ2-5; the match to TRBD1 covers 9 bases. Germline CDR1 SGDLS, CDR2 YYNGEE. This CDR3 has 14 amino acids. Trimming removed 4 bases from V and 7 bases from J; junction bases left unmatched: 8. CDR3 sequence (DNA): TGTGCCAGCAGCTTCGGGACAGGGTTGGGGACCCAGTACTTC. Its translation is CASSFGTGLGTQYF. The variable domain in full, completed from reference TRBV9 and TRBJ2-5, reads DSGVTQTPKHLITATGQRVTLRCSPRSGDLSVYWYQQSLDQGLQFLIQYYNGEERAKGNILERFSAQQFPDLHSELNLSSLELGDSALYFCASSFGTGLGTQYFGPGTRLLVL.

The rearrangement joins TRBV11-2 to TRBJ2-7; D is undetermined. The V gene lost 5 bases and the J gene lost 6 bases, with 14 bases spanning the gap. Germline V lookup: CDR1 SGHAT, CDR2 FQNNGV. The CDR3 has 13 residues. CDR3 nucleotide sequence: TGTGCCAGCAGCCAAACAACGACGGCCGAGCAGTACTTC. It encodes CASSQTTTAEQYF.

The chain has TRBV28 and TRBJ2-1; D remains unclear. Trimming stripped 5 bases from V and 4 bases from J, with 12 bases between. The CDR3 is made up of 14 amino acids. CDR1 is MDHEN, CDR2 SYDVKM, per germline. The CDR3 here is CASSAPDAYNEQFF. DNA for the CDR3: TGTGCCAGCAGTGCTCCGGATGCTTACAATGAGCAGTTCTTC.

CDR3 DNA: TGTGCCAGCAGCCAGGGACAGGGGTTATTCAATGAGCAGTTCTTC. Its translation: CASSQGQGLFNEQFF. This rearrangement joins TRBV5-4 to TRBJ2-1; 10 nucleotides agree with TRBD1. The CDR3 length is 15 residues. Trimming at V came to 4 bases and at J to 6 bases, leaving 7 bases not matched to a gene. Per the germline V gene, CDR1 is SGHNT and CDR2 is YYREEE (reference sequence). Filled out from reference TRBV5-4 and TRBJ2-1, the complete variable domain reads ETGVTQSPTHLIKTRGQQVTLRCSSQSGHNTVSWYQQALGQGPQFIFQYYREEENGRGNFPPRFSGLQFPNYSSELNVNALELDDSALYLCASSQGQGLFNEQFFGPGTRLTVL.

The chain links TRBV9 to TRBJ2-2, with 7 bases matching TRBD2. The CDR3 is 17 amino acids. V shed 0 bases, J shed 1 base, and the junction held 6 bases outside the gene matches. Germline CDR1 reads SGDLS; CDR2 reads YYNGEE. CDR3 sequence reads: CASSVEGLAGNTGELFF. The CDR3 coding sequence is TGTGCCAGCAGCGTAGAGGGTTTAGCGGGGAACACCGGGGAGCTGTTTTTT.

V usage is TRBV5-1 and J usage is TRBJ2-1; the match to TRBD2 covers 8 bases. CDR1 and CDR2 (germline): SGHRS, YFSETQ. The length of the CDR3 is 15 residues. The trim removed 0 bases at V and 4 bases at J, leaving 3 bases unmatched. The CDR3 spells CASSLEVAGYNEQFF. CDR3 nucleotide sequence: TGCGCCAGCAGCTTGGAGGTAGCGGGATACAATGAGCAGTTCTTC.

With respect to this clone: Other DNA sequences in this specimen translate into the identical CDR3. This sequence joins TRBV7-9 and TRBJ1-2, with unresolved D. The ends were cut back, 5 bases at V and 8 bases at J, with 12 bases in the middle. This CDR3 region has 12 residues. Germline V lookup: CDR1 SEHNR, CDR2 FQNEAQ (reference sequence). CDR3 sequence (DNA): TGTGCCAGCAGCCCCCCCCCTGGAGGCTACACCTTC. It yields the protein CASSPPPGGYTF.

The chain links TRBV9 to TRBJ2-5, with 8 bases matching TRBD2. V shed 0 bases and J 4 bases; nucleotides not matched to a gene: 2. This CDR3 spans 14 amino acids. CDR1 and CDR2 (germline): SGDLS, YYNGEE. The CDR3 DNA follows: TGTGCCAGCAGCGTAGGGACTAGCCCAGAGACCCAGTACTTC. It is translated as CASSVGTSPETQYF.

The chain uses TRBV11-3 and TRBJ1-1; D perhaps matches TRBD1 (6 bases). V shed 2 bases and J shed 3 bases, with 19 bases lying between them. CDR1 and CDR2 from the germline V gene are SGHNT and YENEEA. The CDR3 loop spans 17 amino acids. The CDR3 DNA reads TGTGCCAGCAGCTTACCCGGACAGCCACCAATGGACACTGAAGCTTTCTTT. Its translation: CASSLPGQPPMDTEAFF.

V is TRBV9 and J is TRBJ2-5; D is perhaps TRBD1 (5 bases). V was pared by 3 bases and J by 5 bases, with 14 bases between. CDR3 length: 14 amino acids. The germline CDR1 and CDR2 sequences are SGDLS and YYNGEE. CDR3 in DNA: TGTGCCAGCAGCGATGGCGCCAAGGGGGAGACCCAGTACTTC. It translates to CASSDGAKGETQYF.

This chain connects TRBV19 to TRBJ1-1; D uncertain. Germline V gives CDR1 LNHDA, CDR2 SQIVND (reference sequence). Trimming pared 0 bases from V and 1 base from J, leaving 9 bases between. The CDR3 has 15 residues. The CDR3 nucleotides are TGTGCCAGTAGTATAGATCACGGACCGAACACTGAAGCTTTCTTT. Amino acid sequence: CASSIDHGPNTEAFF.

The V gene is TRBV5-1, the J gene TRBJ1-5; D is uncertain. V gave up 2 bases and J gave up 5 bases, with 8 bases separating them. The CDR3 spans 13 residues. The V gene's germline CDR1 is SGHRS and CDR2 YFSETQ. CDR3 nucleotide sequence: TGCGCCAGCAGCTTAAGTATGGATCAGCCCCAGCATTTT. Amino acids: CASSLSMDQPQHF.

This clone appeared a single time. For the CDR3, the DNA is TGCGCCAGCAGTTTCGGACTAAGCACAGATACGCAGTATTTT. It translates to CASSFGLSTDTQYF. The chain carries TRBV10-1 and TRBJ2-3; possible D gene TRBD2, 6 bases. Germline-derived CDR1 and CDR2 are WNHNN and SYGVQD (reference sequence). The length of the CDR3 is 14 residues. The germline V and J ends were trimmed by 5 bases and 0 bases, with 9 bases remaining between them.

About this clone: Other DNA sequences of this sample code for an identical CDR3. The chain combines TRBV7-2 with TRBJ2-5; no reliable D call. Trimming cost V 3 bases and J 4 bases, with 9 bases left between them. This CDR3 has 13 residues. CDR1 SGHTA and CDR2 FQGNSA come from the germline V gene. The CDR3 DNA is TGTGCCAGCAGCTTTGGGGTCCGAGAGACCCAGTACTTC. Its protein is CASSFGVRETQYF.

This rearrangement joins TRBV10-3 to TRBJ2-7, with D uncertain. Per germline, CDR1 ENHRY and CDR2 SYGVKD. V was clipped by 3 bases and J by 6 bases, with 9 bases between them. The CDR3 is made up of 12 amino acids. CDR3 residues: CAISDYWTEQYF. The CDR3 DNA sequence: TGTGCCATCAGTGACTACTGGACCGAGCAGTACTTC.

This clone was detected a few times. Different DNA sequences within this sample yield the same CDR3. The rearrangement links TRBV25-1 to TRBJ2-2, with D maybe TRBD2 (6 bases). Germline-derived CDR1 and CDR2 are MGHDK and SYGVNS. The CDR3 length is 18 residues. Trimming shortened V by 1 base and J by 0 bases, and 15 bases separated the two germline ends. CDR3 sequence (DNA): TGTGCCAGCAGTGAATCGGTTTGGGGGAGGCCGAACACCGGGGAGCTGTTTTTT. It encodes CASSESVWGRPNTGELFF.

This chain joins TRBV10-3 and TRBJ2-3; 7 nucleotides match TRBD1. The J segment lost 2 bases and the V segment lost 2 bases, leaving 4 bases of the junction unmatched. There are 15 residues in the CDR3. CDR1 and CDR2 from the germline V gene are ENHRY and SYGVKD. The CDR3 protein is CAISEGGQHTDTQYF. CDR3 DNA: TGTGCCATCAGTGAGGGGGGACAGCACACAGATACGCAGTATTTT.

The rearrangement uses TRBV5-1 and TRBJ2-3, with D unresolved. The germline V and J ends were trimmed by 4 bases and 6 bases, with 9 bases remaining between them. This CDR3 has 12 amino acids. Germline V gene data show CDR1 as SGHRS and CDR2 as YFSETQ. The CDR3, as DNA: TGCGCCAGCAGCCCTGGTCCTGATACGCAGTATTTT. Protein product: CASSPGPDTQYF.

V and J are TRBV6-1 and TRBJ2-6; no clear D gene. Trimming left V 7 bases short and J 5 bases short, with 9 bases between. The CDR3 runs 13 residues. The V gene's germline CDR1 is MNHNS and CDR2 SASEGT. The CDR3: CASILDRANVLTF. CDR3 bases: TGTGCCAGCATTTTAGACAGGGCCAACGTCCTGACTTTC.